The 3 T cell receptor beta chains below all came from one sample that was sequenced in a study of Graves' ophthalmopathy and Graves' hyperthyroidism. Amplifying from RNA transcripts, the study obtained TCR beta CDR3 regions. First-round RT-PCR used HTBI primers; second-round multiplex PCR followed. A single record per CDR3 protein comes from TCRdb applying MiXCR to the multiplex PCR reads. The data show about 740,000 distinct CDR3 sequences, around 40% seen once. The material sequenced was peripheral blood. These TCRs come from an adult man with Graves' ophthalmopathy.

This sequence joins TRBV10-3 and TRBJ2-3, with 9 bases that match TRBD1. Germline assignment: CDR1 ENHRY and CDR2 SYGVKD. J lost 5 bases, V lost 4 bases, and 7 bases had no gene match. The CDR3 loop spans 15 amino acids. The CDR3 nucleotides read TGTGCCATCAGTGCTCCGGGACAGGGACGAGATACGCAGTATTTT. This translates into CAISAPGQGRDTQYF.

This clonotype was counted only a few times. This chain links TRBV20-1 with TRBJ1-3; possibly TRBD1 for D (6 bases). CDR1 and CDR2 from the germline V gene are DFQATT and SNEGSKA (reference sequence). V lost 3 bases to trimming and J lost 4 bases, with 13 bases between them. The CDR3 extends over 14 amino acids. The CDR3 sequence: CSASPQGPGNTIYF. As DNA, the CDR3 is TGCAGTGCTAGCCCACAGGGCCCCGGAAACACCATATATTTT.

This clonotype was found a few times. This chain connects TRBV2 to TRBJ1-1, with D maybe TRBD1 (5 bases). The germline V gene has CDR1 SNHLY and CDR2 FYNNEI. The CDR3 length is 14 residues. Trimming took off 5 bases at V and 3 bases at J, with 13 bases between the two ends. CDR3 region: CASSYSSGDTEAFF. CDR3 DNA: TGTGCCAGCAGTTACTCGTCGGGGGACACTGAAGCTTTCTTT.